A selection of T cell receptor beta chains follows, all from one sample in a study of CD8+ T cells in alopecia areata. TCRdb's table, derived via immunoSEQ multiplex PCR, lists solely in-frame clones and lacks some. Counted here are about 97,000 clones, approximately 42% occurring once; the ten biggest clones make up approximately 1.2%. The sample comprised CD4+ T cells sorted from blood. The origin of the receptors is a human donor with alopecia areata. Each CDR3 is given with its conserved first and last residue. Each record gives: D gene, clone size, J gene, V gene, CDR3 DNA, CDR3 protein. A D gene is named only where the DNA matches it firmly. Clone size is shown for a subset of rows, as once, few, many or a class of expanded clone.

d_call: NA
clone_size: few
j_call: TRBJ2-7
v_call: TRBV29-1
cdr3_nt: TGCAGCGTTGAAGTCGCGGATAAGCCTCACGAGCAGTACTTC
cdr3_aa: CSVEVADKPHEQYF

d_call: TRBD2
clone_size: NA
j_call: TRBJ2-1
v_call: TRBV5-1
cdr3_nt: TGCGCCAGCAGCCAACATCGACTAGCGGGAGGGTACAATGAGCAGTTCTTC
cdr3_aa: CASSQHRLAGGYNEQFF

d_call: NA
clone_size: NA
j_call: TRBJ2-3
v_call: TRBV5-1
cdr3_nt: TGCGCCAGTGGGGTGGAGTACTCTCTGTATTTT
cdr3_aa: CASGVEYSLYF

d_call: TRBD2
clone_size: NA
j_call: TRBJ2-1
v_call: TRBV7-9
cdr3_nt: TGTGCCAGCAGCACCGGGACTAGCGGGAGGAATGAGCAGTTCTTC
cdr3_aa: CASSTGTSGRNEQFF

d_call: TRBD2
clone_size: NA
j_call: TRBJ2-7
v_call: TRBV2
cdr3_nt: TGTGCCAGCAGTGAGGAACTAGCGGGGGGCCCTTTGGATTACGAGCAGTACTTC
cdr3_aa: CASSEELAGGPLDYEQYF

d_call: TRBD1
clone_size: NA
j_call: TRBJ2-5
v_call: TRBV25-1
cdr3_nt: TGTGCCAGCAGTGCAGGGGGCCAAGAGACCCAGTACTTC
cdr3_aa: CASSAGGQETQYF

d_call: NA
clone_size: NA
j_call: TRBJ1-5
v_call: TRBV30
cdr3_nt: TGTGCCTGGAGCGCCACAGGGCCCCTAGGCCAGCCCCAGCATTTT
cdr3_aa: CAWSATGPLGQPQHF

d_call: TRBD2
clone_size: NA
j_call: TRBJ2-5
v_call: TRBV4-1
cdr3_nt: TGCGCCAGCAGCCAAGCGGGGACTAGCGGGGGCCAGGGGACCCAGTACTTC
cdr3_aa: CASSQAGTSGGQGTQYF

d_call: NA
clone_size: NA
j_call: TRBJ2-1
v_call: TRBV29-1
cdr3_nt: TGCAGCGTTATTAGCGCGACACCCCAAAGCTACAATGAGCAGTTCTTC
cdr3_aa: CSVISATPQSYNEQFF

d_call: NA
clone_size: NA
j_call: TRBJ2-1
v_call: TRBV11-2
cdr3_nt: TGTGCCAGCAGCCCAAGCGGCCAACCCAATGAGAAGCAGTTCTTC
cdr3_aa: CASSPSGQPNEKQFF

d_call: NA
clone_size: NA
j_call: TRBJ2-3
v_call: TRBV30
cdr3_nt: TGTGCCTGGAAACGGGGAGTGGGTACAGATACGCAGTATTTT
cdr3_aa: CAWKRGVGTDTQYF

d_call: NA
clone_size: few
j_call: TRBJ2-2
v_call: TRBV7-3
cdr3_nt: TGTGCCAGCAGCACAGGACAAACGAACACCGGGGAGCTGTTTTTT
cdr3_aa: CASSTGQTNTGELFF

d_call: NA
clone_size: NA
j_call: TRBJ2-3
v_call: TRBV6-6
cdr3_nt: TGTGCCAGCAGTTGGACAGATACGCAGTATTTT
cdr3_aa: CASSWTDTQYF

d_call: TRBD1
clone_size: NA
j_call: TRBJ1-1
v_call: TRBV5-1
cdr3_nt: TGCGCCAGCAGCATTACGATACAGGGGGCGAGGACTGAAGCTTTCTTT
cdr3_aa: CASSITIQGARTEAFF

d_call: TRBD2
clone_size: NA
j_call: TRBJ2-3
v_call: TRBV30
cdr3_nt: TGTGCCTGGAGCGGACTAGCGGGAGCCACAGATACGCAGTATTTT
cdr3_aa: CAWSGLAGATDTQYF

d_call: NA
clone_size: few
j_call: TRBJ2-5
v_call: TRBV19
cdr3_nt: TGTGCCAGCGCGTGGGGGGAGACCCAGTACTTC
cdr3_aa: CASAWGETQYF

d_call: NA
clone_size: NA
j_call: TRBJ2-4
v_call: TRBV4-2
cdr3_nt: TGTGCCAGCAGCCAAGTGGCAGCGTACGGAAACATTCAGTACTTC
cdr3_aa: CASSQVAAYGNIQYF

d_call: TRBD2
clone_size: few
j_call: TRBJ2-4
v_call: TRBV29-1
cdr3_nt: TGCAGCGTTGGAAAACTAGCGGGAGGGCCCCATGTAGGAAACATTCAGTACTTC
cdr3_aa: CSVGKLAGGPHVGNIQYF

d_call: NA
clone_size: NA
j_call: TRBJ2-5
v_call: TRBV27
cdr3_nt: TGTGCCAGCACCCTCCGACCGGGGCTACGAGAGACCCAGTACTTC
cdr3_aa: CASTLRPGLRETQYF

d_call: NA
clone_size: few
j_call: TRBJ2-2
v_call: TRBV29-1
cdr3_nt: TGCAGCGCCAGTCGCGGACCAAACACCGGGGAGCTGTTTTTT
cdr3_aa: CSASRGPNTGELFF

d_call: NA
clone_size: few
j_call: TRBJ2-2
v_call: TRBV5-1
cdr3_nt: TGCGCCAGCAGCTCTGACACCTTCGCGAACACCGGGGAGCTGTTTTTT
cdr3_aa: CASSSDTFANTGELFF

d_call: TRBD1
clone_size: NA
j_call: TRBJ2-7
v_call: TRBV29-1
cdr3_nt: TGCAGCGTTAAAACAGGGGGAAGCTCCTACGAGCAGTACTTC
cdr3_aa: CSVKTGGSSYEQYF

d_call: NA
clone_size: NA
j_call: TRBJ2-5
v_call: TRBV6-1
cdr3_nt: TGTGCCAGCAGTCCAGGGGTACAAGAGACCCAGTACTTC
cdr3_aa: CASSPGVQETQYF

d_call: NA
clone_size: few
j_call: TRBJ2-7
v_call: TRBV10-3
cdr3_nt: TGTGCCACCCAGGGGTCCTACGAGCAGTACTTC
cdr3_aa: CATQGSYEQYF

d_call: NA
clone_size: few
j_call: TRBJ2-1
v_call: TRBV7-9
cdr3_nt: TGTGCCACTACAACGCAGCAGTTCTTC
cdr3_aa: CATTTQQFF

d_call: TRBD2
clone_size: few
j_call: TRBJ2-1
v_call: TRBV19
cdr3_nt: TGTGCCAGTAGTACCCAACTAGCGGGAGGTCGGAATGAGCAGTTCTTC
cdr3_aa: CASSTQLAGGRNEQFF

d_call: TRBD1
clone_size: NA
j_call: TRBJ2-1
v_call: TRBV25-1
cdr3_nt: TGTGCCAGCAACACCCAACAGGGGAACAATGAGCAGTTCTTC
cdr3_aa: CASNTQQGNNEQFF

d_call: TRBD2
clone_size: few
j_call: TRBJ2-7
v_call: TRBV6-5
cdr3_nt: TGTGCCAGCACTCCACTTTCCGGGGGGTACGAGCAGTACTTC
cdr3_aa: CASTPLSGGYEQYF

d_call: NA
clone_size: NA
j_call: TRBJ1-5
v_call: TRBV30
cdr3_nt: TGTGCCTGGAGTCAGGGGAGCAATCAGCCCCAGCATTTT
cdr3_aa: CAWSQGSNQPQHF

d_call: NA
clone_size: few
j_call: TRBJ2-7
v_call: TRBV7-9
cdr3_nt: TGTGCCAGCAGTTCAAGTGTCCTGAGGTCCTACGAGCAGTACTTC
cdr3_aa: CASSSSVLRSYEQYF

d_call: TRBD1
clone_size: NA
j_call: TRBJ2-1
v_call: TRBV29-1
cdr3_nt: TGCAGCGTTGGTGGCGGGCAGGGGGCCTACAATGAGCAGTTCTTC
cdr3_aa: CSVGGGQGAYNEQFF

d_call: NA
clone_size: NA
j_call: TRBJ1-1
v_call: TRBV10-2
cdr3_nt: TGCGCCAGCAAAGAACAGGGGAACACTGAAGCTTTCTTT
cdr3_aa: CASKEQGNTEAFF

d_call: NA
clone_size: few
j_call: TRBJ1-6
v_call: TRBV4-3
cdr3_nt: TGCGCCAGCAGCCAAGAGATTCACAATAATTCACCCCTCCACTTT
cdr3_aa: CASSQEIHNNSPLHF

d_call: TRBD1
clone_size: NA
j_call: TRBJ2-3
v_call: TRBV29-1
cdr3_nt: TGCAGCGTTGGTCGGGACAGGGGGCTCCTGGGCACAGATACGCAGTATTTT
cdr3_aa: CSVGRDRGLLGTDTQYF

d_call: NA
clone_size: few
j_call: TRBJ2-5
v_call: TRBV18
cdr3_nt: TGTGCCAGCTCACCACCCAGGGCGACCCAGTACTTC
cdr3_aa: CASSPPRATQYF

d_call: NA
clone_size: few
j_call: TRBJ2-2
v_call: TRBV6-5
cdr3_nt: TGTGCCAGCGGCCCGGACAGGAACACCGGGGAGCTGTTTTTT
cdr3_aa: CASGPDRNTGELFF

d_call: NA
clone_size: NA
j_call: TRBJ2-1
v_call: TRBV29-1
cdr3_nt: TGCAGCGTTGAATCGGCTCTAGGACTGTGGGAGCAGTTCTTC
cdr3_aa: CSVESALGLWEQFF

d_call: NA
clone_size: NA
j_call: TRBJ1-1
v_call: TRBV30
cdr3_nt: TGTGCCTGGGCGAAATCAGGGACCACTGAAGCTTTCTTT
cdr3_aa: CAWAKSGTTEAFF

d_call: TRBD1
clone_size: NA
j_call: TRBJ2-5
v_call: TRBV23-1
cdr3_nt: TGCGCCAGCAGTCAATCGACAGGGATTACTCCTACCCTATCCCAAGAGACCCAGTACTTC
cdr3_aa: CASSQSTGITPTLSQETQYF

d_call: NA
clone_size: few
j_call: TRBJ2-3
v_call: TRBV5-4
cdr3_nt: TGTGCCAGCAGCTTGGCCCAGGGGCTGTTCACAGATACGCAGTATTTT
cdr3_aa: CASSLAQGLFTDTQYF

d_call: NA
clone_size: NA
j_call: TRBJ1-1
v_call: TRBV19
cdr3_nt: TGTGCCAGTACCTCACGGGGCCGTCTGAACACTGAAGCTTTCTTT
cdr3_aa: CASTSRGRLNTEAFF

d_call: NA
clone_size: few
j_call: TRBJ2-3
v_call: TRBV29-1
cdr3_nt: TGCAGCGTTGGTCTACTACTTACAGATACGCAGTATTTT
cdr3_aa: CSVGLLLTDTQYF

d_call: NA
clone_size: few
j_call: TRBJ1-5
v_call: TRBV18
cdr3_nt: TGTGCCAGCTCACCGACAGAGAATCAGCCCCAGCATTTT
cdr3_aa: CASSPTENQPQHF

d_call: NA
clone_size: NA
j_call: TRBJ2-3
v_call: TRBV30
cdr3_nt: TGTGCCTGGAGTTTGGGGGCACATACGCAGTATTTT
cdr3_aa: CAWSLGAHTQYF

d_call: NA
clone_size: few
j_call: TRBJ2-2
v_call: TRBV5-1
cdr3_nt: TGCGCCAGCAGAGTGGTGGTCTTCCTCGGACCCGGGGAGCTGTTTTTT
cdr3_aa: CASRVVVFLGPGELFF

d_call: NA
clone_size: once
j_call: TRBJ1-2
v_call: TRBV7-2
cdr3_nt: TGTGCCAGCAGCAGAATACAGGGATACTATGGCTACACCTTC
cdr3_aa: CASSRIQGYYGYTF

d_call: TRBD2
clone_size: few
j_call: TRBJ2-7
v_call: TRBV29-1
cdr3_nt: TGCAGCGTTCGGGGGGCCTACGAGCAGTACTTC
cdr3_aa: CSVRGAYEQYF

d_call: NA
clone_size: NA
j_call: TRBJ2-3
v_call: TRBV4-2
cdr3_nt: TGTGCCAGCAGCCAAGCGCCCCAGGACTTCGTAACGGCAGATACGCAGTATTTT
cdr3_aa: CASSQAPQDFVTADTQYF

d_call: NA
clone_size: NA
j_call: TRBJ2-3
v_call: TRBV4-3
cdr3_nt: TGCGCCAGCAGCCAAGGGTCCTCTGGGCCATTGACGCAGTATTTT
cdr3_aa: CASSQGSSGPLTQYF

d_call: NA
clone_size: NA
j_call: TRBJ1-2
v_call: TRBV7-3
cdr3_nt: TGTGCCAGCAGCTTAGGTCCGGGAAACAACTATGGCTACACCTTC
cdr3_aa: CASSLGPGNNYGYTF